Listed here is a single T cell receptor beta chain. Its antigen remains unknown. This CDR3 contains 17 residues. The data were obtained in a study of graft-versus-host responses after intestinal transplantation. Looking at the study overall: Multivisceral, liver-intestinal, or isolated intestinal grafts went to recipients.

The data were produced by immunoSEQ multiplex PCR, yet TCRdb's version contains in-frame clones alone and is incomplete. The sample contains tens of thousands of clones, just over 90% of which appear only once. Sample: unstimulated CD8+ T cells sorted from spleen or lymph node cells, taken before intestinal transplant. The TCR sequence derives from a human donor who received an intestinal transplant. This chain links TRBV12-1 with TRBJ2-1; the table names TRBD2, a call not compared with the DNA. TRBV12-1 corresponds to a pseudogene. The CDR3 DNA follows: TGTGCCAGCAGCCGGAGACTAGCGGAGCCCTCCTACAATGAGCAGTTCTTC. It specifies CASSRRLAEPSYNEQFF.